The 9 T cell receptor beta chains below come from one sample, sequenced in a study of blood T cell repertoires in COVID-19. Generated by immunoSEQ multiplex PCR, the TCRdb table keeps only in-frame clones and is missing some. The repertoire holds roughly 290,000 clones, with 89% as singletons. The sample comprised PBMCs or T cells enriched from blood (not recorded which). The receptors were gathered from a woman between 40 and 50 years old who had recovered from COVID-19.

V is TRBV21-1 and J is TRBJ2-7; no DNA check was done on the table's D call, TRBD2. TRBV21-1 is designated a pseudogene. This CDR3 contains 14 residues. The CDR3 sequence: CASSKVSLSYEQYF. In DNA, the CDR3 is TGTGCCAGCAGCAAAGTAAGCCTAAGCTACGAGCAGTACTTC.

The gene calls are TRBV5-1 and TRBJ2-2; 9 positions match TRBD2. The CDR3 contains 16 residues. Germline V CDR1 and CDR2: SGHRS, YFSETQ. Trimming cost V 0 bases and J 7 bases; bases outside gene matches: 7. The CDR3 loop reads CASSLDAGGPGGELFF. The CDR3 region has the DNA TGCGCCAGCAGCTTGGATGCGGGAGGGCCCGGCGGGGAGCTGTTTTTT.

This clone turned up a few times. The chain uses TRBV7-3 and TRBJ2-7; TRBD1 is a possible D gene (5 bases). CDR1 and CDR2 from the germline V gene are SGHTA and FQGTGA. The CDR3 loop spans 13 amino acids. V was clipped by 5 bases and J by 0 bases, with 8 bases between them. Here the CDR3 reads CASSQGHSYEQYF. CDR3 coding DNA: TGTGCCAGCAGCCAGGGCCACTCCTACGAGCAGTACTTC.

J is TRBJ2-1 and V is TRBV14; TRBD2 aligns across 11 bases. CDR3 length: 16 residues. Germline V gene data show CDR1 as SGHDN and CDR2 as FVKESK. V shed 3 bases and J 4 bases; nucleotides not matched to a gene: 5. Here the CDR3 DNA reads TGTGCCAGCAGCCACGGGACTAGCGGACCTTACAATGAGCAGTTCTTC. It translates to CASSHGTSGPYNEQFF.

The rearrangement links TRBV9 to TRBJ1-1; 8 bases are shared with TRBD1. This CDR3 comprises 13 residues. CDR1 and CDR2 from the germline V gene are SGDLS and YYNGEE. V lost 3 bases, J lost 4 bases, and 2 bases stayed unmatched. CDR3 in DNA: TGTGCCAGCAGCGCCACAGGGGGCACTGAAGCTTTCTTT. It codes for CASSATGGTEAFF.

This clone was picked up one time. This sequence joins TRBV12-3 or TRBV12-4 and TRBJ2-1; D remains ambiguous. The V gene lost 3 bases and the J gene lost 9 bases, with 9 bases spanning the gap. CDR3 length equals 12 residues. The DNA of the CDR3 is TGTGCCAGCAGTTTCAATGGGCGTGAGCAGTTCTTC. It is translated as CASSFNGREQFF.

The gene calls are TRBV20-1 and TRBJ1-1, with D uncertain. The CDR3 is 14 amino acids. Germline CDR1 reads DFQATT; CDR2 reads SNEGSKA (reference sequence). V was cut by 3 bases and J by 4 bases, with 15 bases left in between. The CDR3 loop reads CSASDRRSGTEAFF. The DNA for the CDR3 is TGCAGTGCTAGTGACCGCCGGTCGGGCACTGAAGCTTTCTTT.

The chain links TRBV30 to TRBJ1-3, with D perhaps TRBD1 (5 bases). V was shortened by 0 bases and J by 2 bases, with 8 bases between the two germline ends. The CDR3 contains 14 residues. The germline CDR1 and CDR2 sequences are GTSNPN and SVGIG (reference sequence). The CDR3 is CAWSVGAAGNTIYF. The CDR3 DNA is TGTGCCTGGAGTGTAGGGGCAGCTGGAAACACCATATATTTT.

The rearrangement uses TRBV5-1 and TRBJ2-7; 8 bases align to TRBD1. Germline values: CDR1 SGHRS, CDR2 YFSETQ. The CDR3 sequence is 15 residues long. The trim removed 0 bases at V and 6 bases at J, leaving 8 bases unmatched. CDR3 in DNA: TGCGCCAGCAGCTTGGGGACCCGGACAGGGTTCGAGCAGTACTTC. Translating it yields CASSLGTRTGFEQYF.